This entry lists 3 T cell receptor beta chains sequenced from one sample in a study of T cell responses to AZD1222 COVID-19 vaccine. TCRdb's table, derived via immunoSEQ multiplex PCR, lists solely in-frame clones and lacks some. The sample has roughly 170,000 clones; 90% to 95% are singletons. Source: peripheral blood, taken 28 days after the second AZD1222 dose. The receptors were sampled from an adult who received the AZD1222 COVID-19 vaccine.

The chain couples TRBV19 to TRBJ1-1; D uncertain. Germline loops: CDR1 LNHDA, CDR2 SQIVND (reference sequence). V gave up 3 bases and J gave up 1 base, with 9 bases separating them. CDR3 length: 14 amino acids. CDR3 in amino acids: CASSIRERNTEAFF. Written as DNA, the CDR3 is TGTGCCAGTAGTATCCGAGAGAGGAACACTGAAGCTTTCTTT.

The V gene is TRBV5-1, the J gene TRBJ2-5, with unresolved D. CDR1 is SGHRS, CDR2 YFSETQ, per germline. V lost 4 bases to trimming and J lost 0 bases, with 10 bases between them. The CDR3 has 14 residues. In DNA form, the CDR3 reads TGCGCCAGCAGCCGAAAGTCAAACCAAGAGACCCAGTACTTC. Amino acids: CASSRKSNQETQYF. The whole variable domain, remainder taken from reference TRBV5-1 and TRBJ2-5, is KAGVTQTPRYLIKTRGQQVTLSCSPISGHRSVSWYQQTPGQGLQFLFEYFSETQRNKGNFPGRFSGRQFSNSRSEMNVSTLELGDSALYLCASSRKSNQETQYFGPGTRLLVL.

This chain connects TRBV7-9 to TRBJ2-5, with 10 bases matching TRBD2. Germline trimming cut 0 bases from V and 5 bases from J; bases unmatched to any gene: 6. Germline assignment: CDR1 SEHNR and CDR2 FQNEAQ (reference sequence). CDR3 length: 16 residues. The CDR3, as DNA: TGTGCCAGCAGCTTAGCGCTTCTAGCGGGAGAGGAGACCCAGTACTTC. This translates into CASSLALLAGEETQYF.